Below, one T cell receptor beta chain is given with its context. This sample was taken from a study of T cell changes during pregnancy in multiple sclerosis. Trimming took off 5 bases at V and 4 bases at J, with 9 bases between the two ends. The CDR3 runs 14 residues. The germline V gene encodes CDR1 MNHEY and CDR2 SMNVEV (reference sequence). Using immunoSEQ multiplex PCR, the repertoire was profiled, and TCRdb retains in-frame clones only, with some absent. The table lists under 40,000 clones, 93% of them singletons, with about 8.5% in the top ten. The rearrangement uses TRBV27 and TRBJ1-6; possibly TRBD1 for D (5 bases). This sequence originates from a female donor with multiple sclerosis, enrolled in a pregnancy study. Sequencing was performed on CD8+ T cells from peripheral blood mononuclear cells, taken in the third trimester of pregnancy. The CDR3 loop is CASSPRQYNSPLHF. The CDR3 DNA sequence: TGTGCCAGCAGTCCACGACAGTATAATTCACCCCTCCACTTT.